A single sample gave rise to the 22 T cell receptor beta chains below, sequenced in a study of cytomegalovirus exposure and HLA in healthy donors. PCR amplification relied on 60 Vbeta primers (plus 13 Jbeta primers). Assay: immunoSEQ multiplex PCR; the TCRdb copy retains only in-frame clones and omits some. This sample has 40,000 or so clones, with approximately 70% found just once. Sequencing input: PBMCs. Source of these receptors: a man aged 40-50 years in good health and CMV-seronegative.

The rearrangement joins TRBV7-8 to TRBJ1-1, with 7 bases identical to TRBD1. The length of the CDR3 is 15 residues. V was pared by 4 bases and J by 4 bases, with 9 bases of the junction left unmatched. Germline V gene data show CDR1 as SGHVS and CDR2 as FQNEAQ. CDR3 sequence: CASSWGWSGGTEAFF. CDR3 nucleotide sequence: TGTGCCAGCAGCTGGGGGTGGTCAGGGGGCACTGAAGCTTTCTTT.

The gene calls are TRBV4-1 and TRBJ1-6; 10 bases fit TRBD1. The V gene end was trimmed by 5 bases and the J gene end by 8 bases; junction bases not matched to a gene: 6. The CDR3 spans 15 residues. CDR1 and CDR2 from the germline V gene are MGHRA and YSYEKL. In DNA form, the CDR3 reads TGCGCCAGCAGCTTCCGGGACAGGGGAGATTCACCCCTCCACTTT. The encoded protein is CASSFRDRGDSPLHF.

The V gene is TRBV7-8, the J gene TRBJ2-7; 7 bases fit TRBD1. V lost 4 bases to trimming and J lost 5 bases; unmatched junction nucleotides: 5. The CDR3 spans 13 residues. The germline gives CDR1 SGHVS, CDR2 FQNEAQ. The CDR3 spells CASSWAGGNEQYF. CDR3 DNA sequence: TGTGCCAGCAGCTGGGCAGGGGGAAACGAGCAGTACTTC.

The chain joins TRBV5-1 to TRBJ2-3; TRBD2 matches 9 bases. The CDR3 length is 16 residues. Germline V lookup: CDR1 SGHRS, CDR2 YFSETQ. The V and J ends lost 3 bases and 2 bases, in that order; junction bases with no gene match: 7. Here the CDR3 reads CASSSPLAGHTDTQYF. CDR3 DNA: TGCGCCAGCAGCTCGCCCCTAGCGGGGCACACAGATACGCAGTATTTT.

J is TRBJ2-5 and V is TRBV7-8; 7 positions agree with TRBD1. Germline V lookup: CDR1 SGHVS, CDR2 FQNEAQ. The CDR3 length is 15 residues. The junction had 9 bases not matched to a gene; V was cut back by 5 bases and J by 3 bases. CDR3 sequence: CASSGRDRVEETQYF. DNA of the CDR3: TGTGCCAGCAGCGGACGTGACAGGGTCGAAGAGACCCAGTACTTC. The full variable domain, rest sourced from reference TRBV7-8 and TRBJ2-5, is GAGVSQSPRYKVAKRGQDVALRCDPISGHVSLFWYQQALGQGPEFLTYFQNEAQLDKSGLPSDRFFAERPEGSVSTLKIQRTQQEDSAVYLCASSGRDRVEETQYFGPGTRLLVL.

The CDR3 coding sequence is TGTGCCAGCAGCTCTGACAGGGGGATTGAAGCTTTCTTT. Protein product: CASSSDRGIEAFF. J is TRBJ1-1 and V is TRBV7-2, with 9 bases that match TRBD1. The CDR3 runs to 13 residues. With V trimmed by 4 bases and J by 7 bases, 4 bases remained unmatched. The germline V gene has CDR1 SGHTA and CDR2 FQGNSA. The complete variable domain, with remaining parts taken from reference TRBV7-2 and TRBJ1-1, reads GAGVSQSPSNKVTEKGKDVELRCDPISGHTALYWYRQSLGQGLEFLIYFQGNSAPDKSGLPSDRFSAERTGGSVSTLTIQRTQQEDSAVYLCASSSDRGIEAFFGQGTRLTVV.

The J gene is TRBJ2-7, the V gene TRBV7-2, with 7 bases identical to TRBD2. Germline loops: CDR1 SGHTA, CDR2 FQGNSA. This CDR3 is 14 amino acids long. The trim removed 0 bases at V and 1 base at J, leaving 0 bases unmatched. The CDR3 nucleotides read TGTGCCAGCAGCTTAGCGGGGGGGTCCTACGAGCAGTACTTC. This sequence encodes CASSLAGGSYEQYF.

The CDR3 DNA reads as TGTGCCAGCAGTTCCTCCTTCGTGCAGTACTTC. It translates to CASSSSFVQYF. The rearrangement joins TRBV5-4 to TRBJ2-5; D not certain. The germline V gene has CDR1 SGHNT and CDR2 YYREEE (reference sequence). V lost 5 bases and J 11 bases, leaving 13 bases between the germline ends. The CDR3 loop spans 11 amino acids.

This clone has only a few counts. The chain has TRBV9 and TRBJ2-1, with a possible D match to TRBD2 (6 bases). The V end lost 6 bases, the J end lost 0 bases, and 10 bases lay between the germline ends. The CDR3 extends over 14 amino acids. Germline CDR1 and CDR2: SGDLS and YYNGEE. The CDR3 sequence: CASNPTSSYNEQFF. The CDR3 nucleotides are TGTGCCAGCAACCCGACTAGCTCCTACAATGAGCAGTTCTTC.

CDR3 loop: CASSPGTGFYNEQFF. In nucleotides, the CDR3 is TGTGCCAGCAGTCCGGGGACAGGCTTCTACAATGAGCAGTTCTTC. The gene calls are TRBV2 and TRBJ2-1; 8 bases line up with TRBD1. The CDR3 contains 15 residues. J lost 3 bases, V lost 5 bases, and 6 bases had no gene match. The V gene's germline CDR1 is SNHLY and CDR2 FYNNEI.

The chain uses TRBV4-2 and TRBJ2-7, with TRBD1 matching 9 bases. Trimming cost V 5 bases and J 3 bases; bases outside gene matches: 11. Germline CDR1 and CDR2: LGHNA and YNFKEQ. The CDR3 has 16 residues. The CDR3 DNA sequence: TGTGCCAGCAGCGCAGCGGGTGGACAGGGGATCTACGAGCAGTACTTC. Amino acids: CASSAAGGQGIYEQYF.

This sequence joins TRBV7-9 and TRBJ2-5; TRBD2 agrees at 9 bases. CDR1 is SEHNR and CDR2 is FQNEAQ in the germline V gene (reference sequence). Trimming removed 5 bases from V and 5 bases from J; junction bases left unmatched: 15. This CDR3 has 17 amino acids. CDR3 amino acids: CASSPSKGLAGLETQYF. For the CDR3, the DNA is TGTGCCAGCAGCCCCTCGAAGGGCCTAGCGGGGTTGGAGACCCAGTACTTC.

The DNA for the CDR3 is TGTGCCAGCACCGGGACAGGGCTGGAAGGCTACACCTTC. Its protein product is CASTGTGLEGYTF. This chain joins TRBV5-6 and TRBJ1-2; 9 bases agree with TRBD1. V gave up 6 bases and J gave up 8 bases; unmatched junction bases: 8. Germline CDR1 is SGHDT and CDR2 is YYEEEE. This CDR3 region has 13 residues.

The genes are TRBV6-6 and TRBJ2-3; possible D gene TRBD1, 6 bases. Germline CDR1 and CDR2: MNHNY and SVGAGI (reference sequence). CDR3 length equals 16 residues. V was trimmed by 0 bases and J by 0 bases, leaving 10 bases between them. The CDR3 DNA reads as TGTGCCAGCAGTTACTCGAGGACAGTTAGCACAGATACGCAGTATTTT. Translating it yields CASSYSRTVSTDTQYF.

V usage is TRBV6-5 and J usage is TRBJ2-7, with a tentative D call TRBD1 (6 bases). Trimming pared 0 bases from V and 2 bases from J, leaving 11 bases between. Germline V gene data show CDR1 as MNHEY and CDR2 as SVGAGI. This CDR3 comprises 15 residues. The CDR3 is CASSYSRTAPYEQYF. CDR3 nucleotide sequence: TGTGCCAGCAGTTACTCCCGGACAGCTCCCTACGAGCAGTACTTC.

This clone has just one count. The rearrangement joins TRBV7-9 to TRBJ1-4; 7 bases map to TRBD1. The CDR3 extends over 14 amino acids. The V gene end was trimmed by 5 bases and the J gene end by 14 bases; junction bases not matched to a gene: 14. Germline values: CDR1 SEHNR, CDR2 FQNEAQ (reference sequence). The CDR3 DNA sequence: TGTGCCAGCAGCCTGACAGGGAATCTGCTGCGGCTGTTTTTT. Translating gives CASSLTGNLLRLFF.

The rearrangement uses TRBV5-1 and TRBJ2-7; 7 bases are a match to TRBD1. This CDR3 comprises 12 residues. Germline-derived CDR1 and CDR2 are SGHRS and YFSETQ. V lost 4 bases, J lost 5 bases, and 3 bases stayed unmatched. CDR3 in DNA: TGCGCCAGCAGCCCTGACAGGGACGAGCAGTACTTC. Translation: CASSPDRDEQYF.

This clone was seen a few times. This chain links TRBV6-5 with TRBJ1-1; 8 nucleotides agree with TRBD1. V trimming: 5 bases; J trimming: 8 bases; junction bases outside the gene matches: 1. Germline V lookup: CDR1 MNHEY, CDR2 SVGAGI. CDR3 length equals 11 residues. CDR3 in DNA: TGTGCCAGCAGTCCAGGGGGCGAAGCTTTCTTT. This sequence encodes CASSPGGEAFF.

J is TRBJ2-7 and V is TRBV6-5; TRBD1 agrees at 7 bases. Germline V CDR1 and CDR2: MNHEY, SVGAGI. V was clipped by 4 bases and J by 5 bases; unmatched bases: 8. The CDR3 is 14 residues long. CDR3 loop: CASSLRTGINEQYF. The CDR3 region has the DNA TGTGCCAGCAGTTTAAGGACAGGAATAAACGAGCAGTACTTC.

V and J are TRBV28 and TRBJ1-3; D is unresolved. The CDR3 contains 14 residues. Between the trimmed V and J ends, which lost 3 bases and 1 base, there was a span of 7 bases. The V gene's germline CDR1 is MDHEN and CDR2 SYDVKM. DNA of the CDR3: TGTGCCAGCAGTTTTCAGACTTCTGGAAACACCATATATTTT. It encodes CASSFQTSGNTIYF. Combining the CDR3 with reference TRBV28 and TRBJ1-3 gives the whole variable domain DVKVTQSSRYLVKRTGEKVFLECVQDMDHENMFWYRQDPGLGLRLIYFSYDVKMKEKGDIPEGYSVSREKKERFSLILESASTNQTSMYLCASSFQTSGNTIYFGEGSWLTVV.

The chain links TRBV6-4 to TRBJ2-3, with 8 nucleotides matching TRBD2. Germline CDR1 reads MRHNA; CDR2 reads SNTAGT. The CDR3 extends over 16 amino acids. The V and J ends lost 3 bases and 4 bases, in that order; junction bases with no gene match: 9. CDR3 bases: TGTGCCAGCAGTGAGTTGGTGGCGGGGGGACCAGATACGCAGTATTTT. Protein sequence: CASSELVAGGPDTQYF.

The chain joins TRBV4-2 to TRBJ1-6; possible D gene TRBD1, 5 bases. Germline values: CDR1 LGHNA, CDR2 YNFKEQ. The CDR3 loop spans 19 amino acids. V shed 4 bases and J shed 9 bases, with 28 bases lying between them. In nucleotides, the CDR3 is TGTGCCAGCAGCCCCTCCCTTAGTGACAGTACGTACCTAGGTTCACCCCTCCACTTT. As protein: CASSPSLSDSTYLGSPLHF.